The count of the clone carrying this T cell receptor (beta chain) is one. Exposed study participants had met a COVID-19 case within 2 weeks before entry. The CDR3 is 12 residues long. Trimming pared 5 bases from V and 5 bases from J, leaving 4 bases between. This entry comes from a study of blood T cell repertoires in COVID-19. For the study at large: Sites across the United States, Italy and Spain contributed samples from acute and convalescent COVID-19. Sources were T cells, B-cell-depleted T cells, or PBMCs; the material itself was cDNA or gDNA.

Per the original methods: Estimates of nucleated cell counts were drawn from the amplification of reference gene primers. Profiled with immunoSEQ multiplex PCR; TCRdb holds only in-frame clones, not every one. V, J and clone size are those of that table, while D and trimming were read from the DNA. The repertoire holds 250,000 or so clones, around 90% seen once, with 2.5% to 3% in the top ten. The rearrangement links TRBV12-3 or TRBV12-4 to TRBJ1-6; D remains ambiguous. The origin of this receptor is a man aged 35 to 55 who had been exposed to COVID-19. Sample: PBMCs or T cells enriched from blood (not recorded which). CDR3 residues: CASSPNNSPLHF. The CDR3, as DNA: TGTGCCAGCAGTCCTAATAATTCACCCCTCCACTTT.